This record concerns one T cell receptor (beta chain) sequence. This CDR3 spans 17 amino acids. Germline values: CDR1 LGHNA, CDR2 YSLEER. With V trimmed by 0 bases and J by 1 base, 4 bases remained unmatched. The authors' processing: Amplification from reference gene primers served as the basis for estimated nucleated cell counts. Sequenced by immunoSEQ multiplex PCR; TCRdb stores in-frame clones only, minus some. The V and J calls and the clone size are those of that table, but D and trimming were determined from the DNA. This table holds around 220,000 clones, 75% to 90% found once. These data come from a study of blood T cell repertoires in COVID-19. Participants spanned ages roughly 18 to 95 years and resided in about 25 US areas.

The genes are TRBV4-3 and TRBJ2-1, with TRBD2 matching over 9 bases. What was sequenced was PBMCs or T cells enriched from blood (not recorded which). This clonotype was sampled from a woman aged 25 to 39 with acute COVID-19. The CDR3 nucleotides are TGCGCCAGCAGCCAAGATGTAGCGGGAGCATCCTACAATGAGCAGTTCTTC. The encoded protein is CASSQDVAGASYNEQFF.